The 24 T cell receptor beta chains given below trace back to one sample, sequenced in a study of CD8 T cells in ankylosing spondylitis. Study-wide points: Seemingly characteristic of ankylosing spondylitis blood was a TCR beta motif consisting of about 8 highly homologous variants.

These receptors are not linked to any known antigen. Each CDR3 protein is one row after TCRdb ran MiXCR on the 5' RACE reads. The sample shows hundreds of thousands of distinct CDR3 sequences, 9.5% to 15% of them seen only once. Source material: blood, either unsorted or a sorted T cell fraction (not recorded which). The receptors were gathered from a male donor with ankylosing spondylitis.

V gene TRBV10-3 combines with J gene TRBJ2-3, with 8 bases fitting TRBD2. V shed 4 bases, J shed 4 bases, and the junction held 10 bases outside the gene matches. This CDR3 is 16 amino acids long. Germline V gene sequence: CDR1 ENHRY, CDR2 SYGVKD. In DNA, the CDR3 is TGTGCCATCAGTGGTCCAAGCGGGAGAGGTGCAGATACGCAGTATTTT. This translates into CAISGPSGRGADTQYF.

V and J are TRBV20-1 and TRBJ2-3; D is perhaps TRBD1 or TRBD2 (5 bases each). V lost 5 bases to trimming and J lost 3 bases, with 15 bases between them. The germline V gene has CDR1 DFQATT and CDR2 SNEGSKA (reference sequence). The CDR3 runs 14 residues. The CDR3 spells CSADGAVVTDTQYF. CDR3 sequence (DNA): TGCAGTGCTGACGGGGCCGTGGTAACAGATACGCAGTATTTT.

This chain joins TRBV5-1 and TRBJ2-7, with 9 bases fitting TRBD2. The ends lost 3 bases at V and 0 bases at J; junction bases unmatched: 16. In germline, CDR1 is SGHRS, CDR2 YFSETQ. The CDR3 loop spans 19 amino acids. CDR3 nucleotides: TGCGCCAGCAGCTACCCCCGGAGGGCTAGCGGGGACGTCTCCTACGAGCAGTACTTC. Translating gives CASSYPRRASGDVSYEQYF. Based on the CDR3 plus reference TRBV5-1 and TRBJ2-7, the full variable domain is KAGVTQTPRYLIKTRGQQVTLSCSPISGHRSVSWYQQTPGQGLQFLFEYFSETQRNKGNFPGRFSGRQFSNSRSEMNVSTLELGDSALYLCASSYPRRASGDVSYEQYFGPGTRLTVT.

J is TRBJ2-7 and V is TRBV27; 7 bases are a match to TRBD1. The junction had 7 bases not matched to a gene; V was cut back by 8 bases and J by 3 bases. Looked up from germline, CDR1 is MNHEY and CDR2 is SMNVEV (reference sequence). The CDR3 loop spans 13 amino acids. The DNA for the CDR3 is TGTGCCAGCGGGCGGACAGGTAGCTACGAGCAGTACGTC. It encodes CASGRTGSYEQYV.

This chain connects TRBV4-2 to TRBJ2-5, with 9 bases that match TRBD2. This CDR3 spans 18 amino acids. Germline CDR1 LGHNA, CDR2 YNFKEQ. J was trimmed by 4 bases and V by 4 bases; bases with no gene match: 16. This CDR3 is CASSLGLAGLGFGETQYF. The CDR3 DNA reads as TGTGCCAGCAGCCTCGGGCTAGCGGGATTGGGATTTGGAGAGACCCAGTACTTC.

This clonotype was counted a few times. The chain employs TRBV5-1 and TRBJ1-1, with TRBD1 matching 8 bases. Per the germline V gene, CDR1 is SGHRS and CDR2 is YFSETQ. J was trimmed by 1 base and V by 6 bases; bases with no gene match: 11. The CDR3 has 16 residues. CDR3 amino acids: CASTFSGGSGNTEAFF. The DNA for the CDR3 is TGCGCCAGCACTTTCTCAGGGGGCAGTGGGAACACTGAAGCTTTCTTT.

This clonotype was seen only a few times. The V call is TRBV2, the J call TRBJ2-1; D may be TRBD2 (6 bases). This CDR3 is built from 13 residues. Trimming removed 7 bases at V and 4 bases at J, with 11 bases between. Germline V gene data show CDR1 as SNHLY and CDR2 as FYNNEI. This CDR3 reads CASTLEGYNEQFF. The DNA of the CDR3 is TGTGCCAGCACCTTGGAGGGTTACAATGAGCAGTTCTTC.

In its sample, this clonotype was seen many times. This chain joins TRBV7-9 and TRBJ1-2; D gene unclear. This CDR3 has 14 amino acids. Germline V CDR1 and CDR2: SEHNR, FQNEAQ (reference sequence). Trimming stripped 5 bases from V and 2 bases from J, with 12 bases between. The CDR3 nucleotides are TGTGCCAGCAGCCCTCAGACACCGAACTATGGCTACACCTTC. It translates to CASSPQTPNYGYTF.

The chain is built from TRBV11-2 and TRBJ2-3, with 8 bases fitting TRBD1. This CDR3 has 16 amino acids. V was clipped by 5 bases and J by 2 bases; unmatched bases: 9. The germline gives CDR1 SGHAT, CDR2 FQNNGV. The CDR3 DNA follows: TGTGCCAGCAGCCTTTCCGGGACAGGCATCACAGATACGCAGTATTTT. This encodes CASSLSGTGITDTQYF.

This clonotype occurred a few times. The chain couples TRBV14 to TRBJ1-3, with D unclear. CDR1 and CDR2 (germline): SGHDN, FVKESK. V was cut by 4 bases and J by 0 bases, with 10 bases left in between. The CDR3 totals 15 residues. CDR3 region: CASSRTYSSGNTIYF. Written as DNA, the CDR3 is TGTGCCAGCAGCCGGACTTACTCCTCTGGAAACACCATATATTTT.

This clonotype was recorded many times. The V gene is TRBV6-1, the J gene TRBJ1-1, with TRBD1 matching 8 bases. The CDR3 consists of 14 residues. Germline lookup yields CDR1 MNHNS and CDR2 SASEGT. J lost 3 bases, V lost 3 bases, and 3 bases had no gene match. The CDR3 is CASSETGVDTEAFF. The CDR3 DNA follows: TGTGCCAGCAGTGAGACAGGGGTCGACACTGAAGCTTTCTTT.

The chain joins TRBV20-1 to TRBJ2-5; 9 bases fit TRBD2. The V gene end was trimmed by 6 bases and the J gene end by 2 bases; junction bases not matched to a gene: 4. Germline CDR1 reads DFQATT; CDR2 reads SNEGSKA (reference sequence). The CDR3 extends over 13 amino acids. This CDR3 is CSAQREVQETQYF. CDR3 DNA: TGCAGTGCGCAGCGGGAGGTACAAGAGACCCAGTACTTC.

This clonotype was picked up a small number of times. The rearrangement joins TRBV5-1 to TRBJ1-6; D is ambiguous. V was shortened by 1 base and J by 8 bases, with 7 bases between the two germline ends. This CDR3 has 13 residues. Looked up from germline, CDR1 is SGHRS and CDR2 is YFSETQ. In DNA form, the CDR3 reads TGCGCCAGCAGCTTGTTTGGGGATTCACCCCTCCACTTT. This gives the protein CASSLFGDSPLHF.

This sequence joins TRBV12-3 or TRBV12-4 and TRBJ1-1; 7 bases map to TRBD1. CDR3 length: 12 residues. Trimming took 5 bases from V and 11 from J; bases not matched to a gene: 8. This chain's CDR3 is CASSLWGQLAFF. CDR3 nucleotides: TGTGCCAGCAGTCTCTGGGGACAGTTGGCTTTCTTT.

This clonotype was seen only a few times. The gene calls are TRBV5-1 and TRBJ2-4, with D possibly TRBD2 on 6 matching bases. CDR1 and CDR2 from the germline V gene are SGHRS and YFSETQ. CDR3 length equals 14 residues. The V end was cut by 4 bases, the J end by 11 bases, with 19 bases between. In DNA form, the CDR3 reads TGCGCCAGCAGCCCGGGTGCCTTGGGAGGTGTTCAGTACTTC. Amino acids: CASSPGALGGVQYF. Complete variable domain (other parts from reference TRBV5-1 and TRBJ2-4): KAGVTQTPRYLIKTRGQQVTLSCSPISGHRSVSWYQQTPGQGLQFLFEYFSETQRNKGNFPGRFSGRQFSNSRSEMNVSTLELGDSALYLCASSPGALGGVQYFGAGTRLSVL.

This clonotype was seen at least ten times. DNA for the CDR3: TGTGCCAGCAGCCGTGGACAGGGGAGTTCGGAGACCCAGTACTTC. It codes for CASSRGQGSSETQYF. The genes are TRBV14 and TRBJ2-5; 9 bases agree with TRBD1. CDR3 length: 15 residues. After removal of 4 bases from V and 5 bases from J, the junction contained 8 bases not matched to a gene. Germline V CDR1 and CDR2: SGHDN, FVKESK.

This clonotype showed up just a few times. The CDR3 is CASSQGLRGNQPQHF. The CDR3 coding sequence is TGTGCCAGCAGCCAAGGGCTCCGTGGAAATCAGCCCCAGCATTTT. The chain employs TRBV7-9 and TRBJ1-5, with D unclear. This CDR3 region has 15 residues. The germline V gene has CDR1 SEHNR and CDR2 FQNEAQ (reference sequence). The germline V and J ends were trimmed by 5 bases and 4 bases, with 15 bases remaining between them.

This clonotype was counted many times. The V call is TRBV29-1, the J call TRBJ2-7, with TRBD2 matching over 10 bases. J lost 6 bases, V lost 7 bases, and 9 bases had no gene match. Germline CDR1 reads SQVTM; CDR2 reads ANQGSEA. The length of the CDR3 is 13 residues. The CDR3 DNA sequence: TGCAGCGCCGAAGCGGGAGGGCCGAGCGAGCAGTACTTC. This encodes CSAEAGGPSEQYF.

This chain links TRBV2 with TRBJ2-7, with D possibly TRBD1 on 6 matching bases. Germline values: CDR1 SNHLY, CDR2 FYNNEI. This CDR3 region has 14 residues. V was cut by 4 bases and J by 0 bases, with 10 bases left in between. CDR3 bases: TGTGCCAGCAGTGCGAGGACAGCCTCCTACGAGCAGTACTTC. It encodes CASSARTASYEQYF.

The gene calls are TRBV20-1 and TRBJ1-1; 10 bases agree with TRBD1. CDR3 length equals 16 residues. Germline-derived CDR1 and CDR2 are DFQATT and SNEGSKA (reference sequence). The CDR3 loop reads CSAPPGTGEGFVEAFF. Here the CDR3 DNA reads TGCAGCGCGCCGCCCGGGACAGGGGAAGGCTTTGTTGAAGCTTTCTTT.

This chain's CDR3 is CASSTYYEQYV. The DNA for the CDR3 is TGTGCCAGCAGTACTTACTACGAGCAGTACGTC. The chain couples TRBV6-1 to TRBJ2-7; D uncertain. Trimming stripped 5 bases from V and 3 bases from J, with 5 bases between. Germline CDR1 reads MNHNS; CDR2 reads SASEGT. The CDR3 has 11 amino acids.

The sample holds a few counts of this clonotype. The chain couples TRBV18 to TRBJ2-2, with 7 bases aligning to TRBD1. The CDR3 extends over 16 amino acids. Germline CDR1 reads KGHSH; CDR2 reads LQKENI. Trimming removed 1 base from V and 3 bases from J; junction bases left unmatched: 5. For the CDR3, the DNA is TGTGCCAGCTCACCACGAGGGGGCAGTGACACCGGGGAGCTGTTTTTT. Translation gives CASSPRGGSDTGELFF. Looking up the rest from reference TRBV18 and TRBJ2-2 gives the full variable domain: NAGVMQNPRHLVRRRGQEARLRCSPMKGHSHVYWYRQLPEEGLKFMVYLQKENIIDESGMPKERFSAEFPKEGPSILRIQQVVRGDSAAYFCASSPRGGSDTGELFFGEGSRLTVL.

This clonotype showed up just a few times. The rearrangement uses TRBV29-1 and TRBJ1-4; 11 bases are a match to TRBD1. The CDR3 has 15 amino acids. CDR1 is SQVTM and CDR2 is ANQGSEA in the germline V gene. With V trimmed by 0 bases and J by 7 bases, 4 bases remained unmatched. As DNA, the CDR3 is TGCAGCGTTGAAGAAAGTGGGACAGGGGGTGAAAAACTGTTTTTT. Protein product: CSVEESGTGGEKLFF.

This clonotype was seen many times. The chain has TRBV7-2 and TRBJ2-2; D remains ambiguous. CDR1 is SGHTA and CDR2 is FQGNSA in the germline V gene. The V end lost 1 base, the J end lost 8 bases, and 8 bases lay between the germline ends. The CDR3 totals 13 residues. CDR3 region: CASSLVRAGELFF. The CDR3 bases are TGTGCCAGCAGCTTAGTAAGAGCTGGGGAGCTGTTTTTT.